The 21 T cell receptor beta chains given below trace back to one sample, sequenced in a study of T cell clonality in common variable immunodeficiency. General observations from the study: Fewer deletions and N-nucleotide insertions were reportedly seen in common variable immunodeficiency TCR beta sequences.

Their antigens are not known. The method was immunoSEQ multiplex PCR; TCRdb's version includes in-frame clones alone and lacks a portion of them. The repertoire has roughly 32,000 clones, none seen only once; the ten largest take 28%. Material for sequencing was peripheral blood mononuclear cells. The receptors derive from a human donor with common variable immunodeficiency.

In its sample, this clone was seen many times. The read ends 3 residues before the CDR3 terminus; that terminus is restored from the germline J gene. The chain carries TRBV5-4 and TRBJ2-5, with D possibly being TRBD2 (6 bases). Trimming left V 6 bases short and J 2 bases short, with 14 bases between. CDR1 and CDR2 (germline): SGHNT, YYREEE (reference sequence). The CDR3 extends over 14 amino acids. The CDR3 is CASTRGGSQETQYF. The sequenced CDR3 bases are TGTGCCAGCACCCGAGGAGGGTCGCAAGAGACC.

This clone was counted many times. The read finishes 3 residues shy of the CDR3 end, and the germline J gene is used to complete it. The gene calls are TRBV30 and TRBJ1-1; no clear D gene. Germline CDR1 is GTSNPN and CDR2 is SVGIG (reference sequence). This CDR3 spans 12 amino acids. The CDR3 spells CAWSVNEHRAFF. The CDR3 bases that were read are TGTGCCTGGAGTGTGAATGAGCACCGG.

A note on this clone: The read ends 3 residues before the CDR3 terminus; that terminus is restored from the germline J gene. The chain joins TRBV7-2 to TRBJ1-2, with 8 bases fitting TRBD1. CDR1 is SGHTA, CDR2 FQGNSA, per germline. V shed 5 bases and J 5 bases; nucleotides not matched to a gene: 7. There are 14 residues in the CDR3. CDR3 DNA (partial): TGTGCCAGCAGCGCCCAGGGGGCGGGGTATGGC. Its protein is CASSAQGAGYG. The entire CDR3 protein reads CASSAQGAGYGYTF.

The sample holds many counts of this clone. The CDR3 end falls 3 residues outside the read, so it is completed with the germline J gene. V and J are TRBV7-8 and TRBJ2-5; D gene unclear. The CDR3 extends over 14 amino acids. Trimming pared 1 base from V and 5 bases from J, leaving 11 bases between. CDR1 and CDR2 from the germline V gene are SGHVS and FQNEAQ. CDR3 region: CASSLGVIGETQYF. The part of the CDR3 DNA that was read is TGTGCCAGCAGCTTAGGTGTGATCGGGGAGACC.

Comments on this clone: Read sequence stops 3 residues before the CDR3 end, and the germline J gene provides the missing end. The chain uses TRBV2 and TRBJ1-2; 9 bases are shared with TRBD1. J gave up 4 bases and V 4 bases, and 7 bases lay outside the gene matches. The CDR3 contains 15 residues. Germline CDR1 and CDR2: SNHLY and FYNNEI. CDR3 DNA (partial): TGTGCCAGCAGTGCGGGACAGGGAGTGGGCTATGGC. Translated: CASSAGQGVGYG. The whole CDR3 sequence is CASSAGQGVGYGYTF.

A word on this clone: The observed sequence ends 3 residues before the CDR3 terminus, with the missing tail filled in from the germline J gene. This chain uses TRBV7-9 with TRBJ1-6; tentative D call: TRBD1 (6 bases). The CDR3 covers 13 residues. CDR1 is SEHNR, CDR2 FQNEAQ, per germline (reference sequence). With 5 bases removed from V and 4 bases from J, the gap between germline ends came to 6 bases. The DNA read from the CDR3 is TGTGCCAGCAGCGGACAGTATAATTCACCC. Protein product: CASSGQYNSP. The whole CDR3 is CASSGQYNSPLHF.

This clone was detected ten times or more. The CDR3 end is not reached by the read, which stops 3 residues before it; the germline J gene fills it in. The gene calls are TRBV29-1 and TRBJ2-4; 8 bases align to TRBD2. V lost 5 bases to trimming and J lost 2 bases; unmatched junction nucleotides: 5. The length of the CDR3 is 14 residues. Germline loops: CDR1 SQVTM, CDR2 ANQGSEA. This CDR3 reads CSVSSGSSKNIQYF. The CDR3 DNA, read in part, is TGCAGCGTTTCCAGCGGGAGTTCCAAAAACATT.

This clone was seen a handful of times. The sequence runs out 3 residues before the end of the CDR3; the remainder is reconstructed from the germline J gene. V usage is TRBV7-2 and J usage is TRBJ1-3; D gene ambiguous. The germline CDR1 and CDR2 sequences are SGHTA and FQGNSA. The CDR3 contains 12 residues. V lost 5 bases and J lost 4, with 6 bases in between. The covered CDR3 bases are TGTGCCAGCAGCCCGGGGGGAAACACC. Its protein product is CASSPGGNT. The CDR3, in full, reads CASSPGGNTIYF.

Details on this clone: The sequenced fragment ends 3 residues before the CDR3 boundary, so the rest is inferred from the germline J gene. The chain uses TRBV7-9 and TRBJ2-1; 9 nucleotides align to TRBD2. This CDR3 has 15 residues. V trimming: 1 base; J trimming: 3 bases; junction bases outside the gene matches: 1. Germline V lookup: CDR1 SEHNR, CDR2 FQNEAQ (reference sequence). The covered CDR3 bases are TGTGCCAGCAGCTTAGAACTAGCGGGCTACAATGAG. This translates into CASSLELAGYNE. The whole CDR3 protein is CASSLELAGYNEQFF.

This clone was observed many times. Read data end 3 residues before the CDR3 end; the end is taken from the germline J gene. The V gene is TRBV5-1, the J gene TRBJ1-6; D is possibly TRBD1 (6 bases). Deletions cut 0 bases from V and 5 bases from J, with 9 bases between. This CDR3 spans 15 amino acids. CDR1 SGHRS and CDR2 YFSETQ come from the germline V gene. CDR3 bases read: TGCGCCAGCAGCTTGGCAGGGGATAATAATTCACCC. This encodes CASSLAGDNNSP. The full CDR3 protein reads CASSLAGDNNSPLHF.

This clone occurred a few times. Read data end 3 residues before the CDR3 end; the end is taken from the germline J gene. The chain employs TRBV7-9 and TRBJ2-4; the D gene is possibly TRBD1 (5 bases). CDR1 and CDR2 from the germline V gene are SEHNR and FQNEAQ (reference sequence). V lost 5 bases to trimming and J lost 6 bases, with 11 bases between them. The CDR3 is made up of 13 amino acids. Incomplete CDR3 DNA: TGTGCCAGCAGCCCGTGGGGCCGAAACATT. Amino acids: CASSPWGRNI. Given in full, the CDR3 is CASSPWGRNIQYF.

This clone came up many times. The missing CDR3 end, 3 residues past where the read stops, is filled in from the germline J gene. J is TRBJ2-1 and V is TRBV18, with D possibly being TRBD2 (5 bases). Per germline, CDR1 KGHSH and CDR2 LQKENI. This CDR3 has 15 residues. V was shortened by 0 bases and J by 3 bases, with 9 bases between the two germline ends. CDR3 in amino acids: CASSPPSGNYNEQFF. CDR3 DNA (partial): TGTGCCAGCTCACCACCAAGCGGAAACTACAATGAG.

Ten or more counts support this clone. The CDR3 end falls 3 residues outside the read, so it is completed with the germline J gene. The rearrangement joins TRBV5-1 to TRBJ1-2; TRBD1 might be the D (6 bases). Germline loops: CDR1 SGHRS, CDR2 YFSETQ. CDR3 size: 15 residues. With 0 bases removed from V and 5 bases from J, the gap between germline ends came to 14 bases. This CDR3 reads CASSLDHRDLYGYTF. The covered CDR3 bases are TGCGCCAGCAGCTTGGATCACAGGGATTTATATGGC.

This clone occurred many times. The observed sequence ends 3 residues before the CDR3 terminus, with the missing tail filled in from the germline J gene. The V gene is TRBV6-1, the J gene TRBJ1-3; 11 bases agree with TRBD1. The CDR3 is 17 amino acids. Per germline, CDR1 MNHNS and CDR2 SASEGT. V gave up 0 bases and J gave up 2 bases; unmatched junction bases: 3. The CDR3 loop is CASSEAGTGGTGNTIYF. The covered CDR3 bases are TGTGCCAGCAGTGAAGCCGGGACAGGGGGTACTGGAAACACC.

As concerns this clone: The CDR3 extends 3 residues past the end of the read, so its final part is completed from the germline J gene. V usage is TRBV6-2 or TRBV6-3 and J usage is TRBJ2-1; 7 bases line up with TRBD2. J gave up 9 bases and V 4 bases, and 15 bases lay outside the gene matches. CDR1 is MNHEY, CDR2 SVGEGT, per germline. This CDR3 comprises 16 residues. The CDR3 bases that were read are TGTGCCAGCAGTTTCAATCCTAGCGGAACGGGGAGTGAG. As protein: CASSFNPSGTGSE. The CDR3 in full is CASSFNPSGTGSEQFF.

Concerning this clone itself: The read stops 3 residues short of the end of the CDR3; the missing end is completed from the germline J gene. The chain uses TRBV19 and TRBJ2-1, with TRBD2 matching over 10 bases. J gave up 4 bases and V 6 bases, and 9 bases lay outside the gene matches. Germline loops: CDR1 LNHDA, CDR2 SQIVND (reference sequence). The CDR3 length is 16 residues. The sequenced part of the CDR3 DNA is TGTGCCAGTAGCCCCCGGACTAGCGGCACTTACAATGAG. This gives the protein CASSPRTSGTYNE. The whole CDR3 sequence is CASSPRTSGTYNEQFF.

There are a few counts of this clone. With the read ending 3 residues before the CDR3 end, the germline J gene is used to fill in that end. The chain links TRBV7-2 to TRBJ1-4; tentatively, D is TRBD1 (6 bases). CDR1 is SGHTA and CDR2 is FQGNSA in the germline V gene. This CDR3 has 14 amino acids. The ends were cut back, 1 base at V and 4 bases at J, with 7 bases in the middle. Incomplete CDR3 DNA: TGTGCCAGCAGCTTAGAAGGGGGTAATGAAAAA. Encoded protein: CASSLEGGNEK. The whole CDR3 protein reads CASSLEGGNEKLFF.

This clone came up many times. The CDR3 end falls 3 residues outside the read, so it is completed with the germline J gene. This chain connects TRBV7-8 to TRBJ2-7; 9 bases match TRBD2. Per the germline V gene, CDR1 is SGHVS and CDR2 is FQNEAQ. The trim removed 5 bases at V and 6 bases at J, leaving 5 bases unmatched. The CDR3 extends over 13 amino acids. Partial CDR3 DNA: TGTGCCAGCAGCGACGGACTAGCGTCCGAG. This gives the protein CASSDGLASE. The full CDR3 sequence reads CASSDGLASEQYF.

This clone appeared a few times. CDR3: CASLGLGNIQYF. The DNA read from the CDR3 is TGTGCCAGCCTGGGACTGGGAAACATT. J is TRBJ2-4 and V is TRBV19, with a tentative D call TRBD2 (6 bases). The observed sequence ends 3 residues before the CDR3 terminus, with the missing tail filled in from the germline J gene. Trimming cost V 9 bases and J 6 bases, with 12 bases left between them. Germline V gene lookup returns CDR1 LNHDA and CDR2 SQIVND (reference sequence). The CDR3 extends over 12 amino acids.

In this sample, this clone turned up a few times. With the read ending 3 residues before the CDR3 end, the germline J gene is used to fill in that end. This sequence joins TRBV19 and TRBJ1-1, with D possibly TRBD1 on 5 matching bases. Germline V gives CDR1 LNHDA, CDR2 SQIVND (reference sequence). V lost 3 bases, J lost 0 bases, and 8 bases lay in between. The CDR3 contains 14 residues. Incomplete CDR3 DNA: TGTGCCAGTAGTATTAGGGGCTTGAACACTGAA. Translating it yields CASSIRGLNTE. Given in full, the CDR3 is CASSIRGLNTEAFF.

This clone was seen ten or more times. The CDR3 end lies 3 residues beyond the end of the read and is filled in from the germline J gene. The genes are TRBV14 and TRBJ2-3, with 10 nucleotides matching TRBD2. The CDR3 extends over 15 amino acids. Per germline, CDR1 SGHDN and CDR2 FVKESK. After removal of 7 bases from V and 2 bases from J, the junction contained 6 bases not matched to a gene. The CDR3 DNA, read in part, is TGTGCCAGCAACCTAGCGGGGGAGTTCACAGATACG. Translated: CASNLAGEFTDT. In full, the CDR3 reads CASNLAGEFTDTQYF.